The 13 T cell receptor beta chains in this list originate from one sample, sequenced in a study of blood T cell repertoires in COVID-19. Generated by immunoSEQ multiplex PCR, the TCRdb table keeps only in-frame clones and is missing some. The sample has more than 300,000 clones; around nine tenths are singletons. The specimen was PBMCs or T cells enriched from blood (not recorded which). These receptors all stem from a woman under 30 who had recovered from COVID-19.

The chain couples TRBV30 to TRBJ2-3; D may be TRBD2 (5 bases). The germline V and J ends were trimmed by 0 bases and 2 bases, with 9 bases remaining between them. Germline CDR1 and CDR2: GTSNPN and SVGIG (reference sequence). CDR3 length: 14 amino acids. CDR3 DNA sequence: TGTGCCTGGAGTGTAGAAGCGGACACAGATACGCAGTATTTT. Translated, it gives CAWSVEADTDTQYF.

This chain uses TRBV29-1 with TRBJ2-7; 7 nucleotides agree with TRBD1. V was clipped by 8 bases and J by 5 bases; unmatched bases: 6. The germline gives CDR1 SQVTM, CDR2 ANQGSEA. The CDR3 totals 11 residues. The CDR3 DNA reads TGCAGCACAACTGACAGGGACGAGCAGTACTTC. Amino acids: CSTTDRDEQYF.

CDR3 protein: CASSLVRDPYEQYF. The CDR3 nucleotides are TGTGCCAGCAGCTTGGTGCGGGATCCCTACGAGCAGTACTTC. The chain joins TRBV5-6 to TRBJ2-7; the D gene is possibly TRBD2 (6 bases). V lost 0 bases and J 2 bases, leaving 9 bases between the germline ends. The CDR3 extends over 14 amino acids. Germline CDR1 SGHDT, CDR2 YYEEEE. The entire variable domain, with the rest obtained from reference TRBV5-6 and TRBJ2-7, is as follows: DAGVTQSPTHLIKTRGQQVTLRCSPKSGHDTVSWYQQALGQGPQFIFQYYEEEERQRGNFPDRFSGHQFPNYSSELNVNALLLGDSALYLCASSLVRDPYEQYFGPGTRLTVT.

The V call is TRBV5-1, the J call TRBJ1-5, with D tentatively TRBD1 (6 bases). V lost 5 bases to trimming and J lost 2 bases, with 11 bases between them. CDR1 SGHRS and CDR2 YFSETQ come from the germline V gene. This CDR3 spans 14 amino acids. CDR3 DNA sequence: TGCGCCAGCAGTCCTGAGGGGGGCAATCAGCCCCAGCATTTT. Translating it yields CASSPEGGNQPQHF.

The chain employs TRBV24-1 and TRBJ2-7; possible D gene TRBD1, 6 bases. The V end lost 4 bases, the J end lost 6 bases, and 15 bases lay between the germline ends. Germline-derived CDR1 and CDR2 are KGHDR and SFDVKD. The CDR3 is 14 residues long. DNA of the CDR3: TGTGCCACCAGTGACCCTACAGGGATTGGCGAGCAGTACTTC. Translated: CATSDPTGIGEQYF.

This clone was recorded only once. V usage is TRBV5-1 and J usage is TRBJ2-3; TRBD1 matches 7 bases. Germline V lookup: CDR1 SGHRS, CDR2 YFSETQ. This CDR3 is 15 amino acids long. V lost 0 bases to trimming and J lost 0 bases; unmatched junction nucleotides: 1. The CDR3 DNA reads as TGCGCCAGCAGCTTGGAGGGGGCTAGCACAGATACGCAGTATTTT. Translated: CASSLEGASTDTQYF.

The rearrangement uses TRBV5-5 and TRBJ2-7; D unclear. The length of the CDR3 is 14 residues. Germline values: CDR1 SGHKS, CDR2 YYEKEE (reference sequence). The V end was cut by 0 bases, the J end by 4 bases, with 11 bases between. Written as DNA, the CDR3 is TGTGCCAGCAGCTTGGATCGGGTTAGGTACGAGCAGTACTTC. Encoded protein: CASSLDRVRYEQYF. Full variable domain (remainder filled in from reference TRBV5-5 and TRBJ2-7): DAGVTQSPTHLIKTRGQQVTLRCSPISGHKSVSWYQQVLGQGPQFIFQYYEKEERGRGNFPDRFSARQFPNYSSELNVNALLLGDSALYLCASSLDRVRYEQYFGPGTRLTVT.

CDR3 nucleotides: TGTGCCAGCAGCCAAGAAGGACTGGTACGAAATGAGCAGTTCTTC. Translating gives CASSQEGLVRNEQFF. The chain is built from TRBV3-1 (or the pseudogene TRBV3-2) and TRBJ2-1, with a tentative D call TRBD2 (5 bases). The CDR3 sequence is 15 residues long. The V and J ends lost 0 bases and 7 bases respectively, with 13 bases between them. Germline V gene data show CDR1 as LGHDT and CDR2 as YNNKEL (reference sequence).

J is TRBJ2-4 and V is TRBV5-1, with D uncertain. Germline V CDR1 and CDR2: SGHRS, YFSETQ. Trimming removed 2 bases at V and 8 bases at J, with 14 bases between. The CDR3 extends over 14 amino acids. CDR3 DNA sequence: TGCGCCAGCAGCTTAGAGGTGCCCCGGGACATTCAGTACTTC. Its translation: CASSLEVPRDIQYF.

The V and J genes are TRBV6-1 and TRBJ1-2; TRBD1 might be the D (6 bases). Germline V CDR1 and CDR2: MNHNS, SASEGT. This CDR3 has 18 amino acids. The V end was cut by 1 base, the J end by 1 base, with 19 bases between. The CDR3 region has the DNA TGTGCCAGCAGTGAAGACGAGGAGCTATGGACAGATAACTATGGCTACACCTTC. Translating gives CASSEDEELWTDNYGYTF.

The chain carries TRBV19 and TRBJ2-5, with a tentative D call TRBD1 (6 bases). Germline CDR1 is LNHDA and CDR2 is SQIVND (reference sequence). V was shortened by 8 bases and J by 3 bases, with 16 bases between the two germline ends. The CDR3 runs 14 residues. Here the CDR3 reads CASGFGQNKETQYF. CDR3 sequence (DNA): TGTGCCAGTGGGTTTGGACAGAACAAAGAGACCCAGTACTTC.

The chain joins TRBV5-6 to TRBJ2-2, with TRBD2 matching 7 bases. The CDR3 extends over 13 amino acids. Germline lookup yields CDR1 SGHDT and CDR2 YYEEEE. Unmatched junction bases numbered 0, after V lost 0 bases and J lost 7 bases. In DNA, the CDR3 is TGTGCCAGCAGCTTGGCTAGCGGCGGGGAGCTGTTTTTT. It translates to CASSLASGGELFF. Looking up the rest from reference TRBV5-6 and TRBJ2-2 gives the full variable domain: DAGVTQSPTHLIKTRGQQVTLRCSPKSGHDTVSWYQQALGQGPQFIFQYYEEEERQRGNFPDRFSGHQFPNYSSELNVNALLLGDSALYLCASSLASGGELFFGEGSRLTVL.

The chain recombines TRBV29-1 with TRBJ1-4, with a possible D match to TRBD1 (5 bases). The CDR3 covers 15 residues. Germline V gene lookup returns CDR1 SQVTM and CDR2 ANQGSEA. V was trimmed by 4 bases and J by 0 bases, leaving 12 bases between them. CDR3 region: CSVVAWGATNEKLFF. The CDR3 DNA follows: TGCAGCGTTGTCGCATGGGGGGCAACTAATGAAAAACTGTTTTTT.